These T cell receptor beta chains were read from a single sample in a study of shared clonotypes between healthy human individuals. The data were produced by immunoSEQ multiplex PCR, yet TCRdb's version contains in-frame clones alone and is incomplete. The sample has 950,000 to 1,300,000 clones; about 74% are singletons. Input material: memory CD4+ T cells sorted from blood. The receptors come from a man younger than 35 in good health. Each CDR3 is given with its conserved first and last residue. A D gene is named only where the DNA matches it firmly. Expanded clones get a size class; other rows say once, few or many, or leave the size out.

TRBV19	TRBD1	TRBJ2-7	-	TGTGCCAGTAGCCGCCACAGGGGGCTAAATTACGAGCAGTACTTC	CASSRHRGLNYEQYF
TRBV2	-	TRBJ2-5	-	TGTGCCAGCGGACCTGTCGAACGGACTGGCCCTAGGGAGACCCAGTACTTC	CASGPVERTGPRETQYF
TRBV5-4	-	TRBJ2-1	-	TGTGCCAGCAGCTTTCAAAACTCCTACAATGAGCAGTTCTTC	CASSFQNSYNEQFF
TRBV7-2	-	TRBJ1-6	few	TGTGCCAGCAGCTCCGGGGGTTATAATTCACCCCTCCACTTT	CASSSGGYNSPLHF
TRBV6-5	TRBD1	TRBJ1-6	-	TGTGCCAGCAGTACGGGACCGGGACAGAATTCACCCCTCCACTTT	CASSTGPGQNSPLHF
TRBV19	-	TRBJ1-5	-	TGTGCCAGTAGTATAGGACACTACAGCAATCAGCCCCAGCATTTT	CASSIGHYSNQPQHF
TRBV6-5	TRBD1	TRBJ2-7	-	TGTGCCAGCAGCCCGGGGGGACAGGGGAGCCACGAGCAGTACTTC	CASSPGGQGSHEQYF
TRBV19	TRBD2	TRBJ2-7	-	TGTGCCAGTAGTAAAACTAGCGCTACCTACGAGCAGTACTTC	CASSKTSATYEQYF
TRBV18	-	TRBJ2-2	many	TGTGCCAGCTCCCCCCGCGGTTCGGGGGAGCTGTTTTTT	CASSPRGSGELFF
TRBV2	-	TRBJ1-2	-	TGTGCCAGCAGTGAGTCTGGGGCCTATGGCTACACCTTC	CASSESGAYGYTF
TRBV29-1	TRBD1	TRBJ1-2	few	TGCAGCGTCCCCGGACAGGGAGGGAACTATGGCTACACCTTC	CSVPGQGGNYGYTF